This TCR beta chain was recorded in a study of T cells in Graves' hyperthyroidism and ophthalmopathy. The CDR3 consists of 14 residues. Germline values: CDR1 ENHRY, CDR2 SYGVKD. The V and J ends lost 10 bases and 2 bases, in that order; junction bases with no gene match: 6. TCR beta CDR3 regions were amplified from RNA transcripts. An initial round of RT-PCR targeting the TCR CDR3 relied on the HTBI primer set. TCRdb re-called the multiplex PCR reads with MiXCR, one entry per CDR3 protein. The sample carries around 490,000 distinct CDR3 sequences, 20% recorded once. Sequencing was performed on blood. This receptor was taken from a man in his forties with Graves' ophthalmopathy. The chain employs TRBV10-3 and TRBJ2-3; 10 nucleotides match TRBD2. CDR3 sequence: CATSGGGATDTQYF. In DNA form, the CDR3 reads TGTGCCACCAGCGGGGGGGGGGCCACAGATACGCAGTATTTT.